The 7 T cell receptor beta chains in this list originate from one sample, sequenced in a study of blood T cell repertoires in COVID-19 (dated by TCRdb to 2019 to 2021). The library was made by the immunoSEQ multiplex PCR assay. TCRdb took this table from immuneACCESS and kept in-frame rearrangements with V and J called. Such tables lack part of the clones; where checked against another copy, unresolved V genes explain under half of the gap, and the rest is unexplained. This sample gives 90,000 to 150,000 clones in total; less than 90% of them show up just once. The top ten clonotypes cover approximately 10% of the sample. The sample was peripheral blood. Every receptor here comes from an elderly man with acute or convalescent COVID-19.

The CDR3 bases are TGTGCCAGCAGTTTAGACGCCCGACAGGGGAAGCCCCAGCATTTT. Translated: CASSLDARQGKPQHF. V usage is TRBV2 and J usage is TRBJ1-5, with 8 bases fitting TRBD1. CDR1 and CDR2 (germline): SNHLY, FYNNEI. The CDR3 is 15 amino acids. V trimming: 5 bases; J trimming: 8 bases; junction bases outside the gene matches: 11.

The chain carries TRBV7-2 and TRBJ1-2; TRBD1 is a possible D gene (5 bases). Deletions cut 0 bases from V and 4 bases from J, with 12 bases between. CDR1 is SGHTA and CDR2 is FQGNSA in the germline V gene. The CDR3 has 15 residues. DNA of the CDR3: TGTGCCAGCAGCTTAGCGCTTGACAGTTTCTATGGCTACACCTTC. This translates into CASSLALDSFYGYTF. The variable domain in full, completed from reference TRBV7-2 and TRBJ1-2, reads GAGVSQSPSNKVTEKGKDVELRCDPISGHTALYWYRQSLGQGLEFLIYFQGNSAPDKSGLPSDRFSAERTGGSVSTLTIQRTQQEDSAVYLCASSLALDSFYGYTFGSGTRLTVV.

This chain links TRBV4-3 with TRBJ1-2; tentative D call: TRBD1 (5 bases). There are 14 residues in the CDR3. Trimming shortened V by 0 bases and J by 3 bases, and 8 bases separated the two germline ends. Germline V lookup: CDR1 LGHNA, CDR2 YSLEER. The CDR3, as DNA: TGCGCCAGCAGCCAAGATGGGGGGGACTATGGCTACACCTTC. Amino acids: CASSQDGGDYGYTF.

The chain couples TRBV19 to TRBJ2-1, with 10 bases lining up with TRBD2. Trimming cost V 1 base and J 7 bases; bases outside gene matches: 4. The CDR3 runs 15 residues. The germline V gene encodes CDR1 LNHDA and CDR2 SQIVND (reference sequence). The CDR3 bases are TGTGCCAGTAGTATAGTACTAGCGGGAAGGAATGAGCAGTTCTTC. Amino acids: CASSIVLAGRNEQFF.

The chain has TRBV6-4 and TRBJ2-7; 9 positions match TRBD1. The CDR3 is made up of 13 amino acids. Trimming removed 9 bases from V and 5 bases from J; junction bases left unmatched: 8. Per germline, CDR1 MRHNA and CDR2 SNTAGT. CDR3 bases: TGTGCCAGTACCCGGGACAGGGACCACGAGCAGTACTTC. Translated: CASTRDRDHEQYF.

The V gene is TRBV6-5, the J gene TRBJ2-7; D not resolved. V was shortened by 4 bases and J by 7 bases, with 11 bases between the two germline ends. Germline values: CDR1 MNHEY, CDR2 SVGAGI. The CDR3 has 12 amino acids. CDR3 residues: CASSSTRGEQYF. DNA of the CDR3: TGTGCCAGCAGTTCAACCCGAGGAGAGCAGTACTTC.

The chain is built from TRBV14 and TRBJ1-1; 7 positions match TRBD1. The CDR3 contains 15 residues. Germline V gives CDR1 SGHDN, CDR2 FVKESK. The V and J ends lost 5 bases and 6 bases, in that order; junction bases with no gene match: 12. This CDR3 is CASSTGQTYYAEAFF. The CDR3 nucleotides read TGTGCCAGCAGCACGGGACAGACATACTACGCTGAAGCTTTCTTT. The full variable domain, in which reference TRBV14 and TRBJ1-1 provide the parts outside the CDR3, is EAGVTQFPSHSVIEKGQTVTLRCDPISGHDNLYWYRRVMGKEIKFLLHFVKESKQDESGMPNNRFLAERTGGTYSTLKVQPAELEDSGVYFCASSTGQTYYAEAFFGQGTRLTVV.